These 32 T cell receptor beta chains came from one sample sequenced in a study of PD-1 blockade in classical Hodgkin lymphoma (dated by TCRdb to 2018 to 2020). The time point tag for this specimen amounts to: newly diagnosed, previously untreated cHL patient sample. A Miltenyi CD4+ T cell isolation kit was used for magnetic negative selection to purify CD4+ T cells from thawed PBMCs. Library construction relied on the immunoSEQ multiplex PCR assay. This is the immuneACCESS table as TCRdb keeps it, with only in-frame sequences that have V and J called. A part of the clones is gone; compared with another copy, unresolved V genes explain less than half, and the rest is unexplained. For this sample the table gives 22,000 or so clones, of which 89% were detected only once. The top ten constitute about 0.25% of the sample. The sample was CD4+ T cells from blood. All receptors derive from a human donor with classical Hodgkin lymphoma.

The chain recombines TRBV5-4 with TRBJ2-7, with D uncertain. CDR1 is SGHNT, CDR2 YYREEE, per germline (reference sequence). This CDR3 comprises 14 residues. The V and J ends lost 4 bases and 3 bases respectively, with 14 bases between them. The CDR3 coding sequence is TGTGCCAGCAGCGTCGACGGAAGAAGCTACGAGCAGTACTTC. Its translation is CASSVDGRSYEQYF.

The chain employs TRBV19 and TRBJ1-5, with 9 bases matching TRBD1. The trim removed 3 bases at V and 6 bases at J, leaving 9 bases unmatched. CDR1 and CDR2 (germline): LNHDA, SQIVND (reference sequence). This CDR3 is built from 16 residues. CDR3 DNA sequence: TGTGCCAGTAGTATGCCCCTGGGACAGGGCGGTCAGCCCCAGCATTTT. This encodes CASSMPLGQGGQPQHF.

The chain links TRBV4-2 to TRBJ1-1, with D unresolved. V dropped 1 base and J dropped 1 base, with 10 bases sitting between them. Germline CDR1 and CDR2: LGHNA and YNFKEQ. There are 15 residues in the CDR3. The CDR3 loop is CASSQVERQNTEAFF. The DNA for the CDR3 is TGTGCCAGCAGCCAAGTCGAACGGCAGAACACTGAAGCTTTCTTT.

CDR3: CASSLARARETQYF. CDR3 sequence (DNA): TGTGCCAGCAGCTTAGCGAGGGCACGGGAGACCCAGTACTTC. This sequence joins TRBV7-9 and TRBJ2-5; D possibly corresponds to TRBD2 (5 bases). Trimming removed 0 bases at V and 5 bases at J, with 10 bases between. In germline, CDR1 is SEHNR, CDR2 FQNEAQ (reference sequence). The CDR3 has 14 amino acids. Full variable domain (missing parts from reference TRBV7-9 and TRBJ2-5): DTGVSQNPRHKITKRGQNVTFRCDPISEHNRLYWYRQTLGQGPEFLTYFQNEAQLEKSRLLSDRFSAERPKGSFSTLEIQRTEQGDSAMYLCASSLARARETQYFGPGTRLLVL.

This chain links TRBV7-3 with TRBJ2-3; 12 positions match TRBD2. CDR1 and CDR2 (germline): SGHTA, FQGTGA. V dropped 5 bases and J dropped 5; count of bases not matched to a gene: 5. The CDR3 has 15 residues. CDR3: CASSPTSGGLDTQYF. Written as DNA, the CDR3 is TGTGCCAGCAGCCCGACTAGCGGGGGATTAGATACGCAGTATTTT. Full variable domain (missing parts from reference TRBV7-3 and TRBJ2-3): GAGVSQTPSNKVTEKGKYVELRCDPISGHTALYWYRQSLGQGPEFLIYFQGTGAADDSGLPNDRFFAVRPEGSVSTLKIQRTERGDSAVYLCASSPTSGGLDTQYFGPGTRLTVL.

The sample holds a few counts of this clone. This chain joins TRBV5-1 and TRBJ1-5, with D uncertain. With 2 bases removed from V and 8 bases from J, the gap between germline ends came to 11 bases. The CDR3 covers 13 residues. Germline CDR1 SGHRS, CDR2 YFSETQ. The CDR3 is CASSLGGVEPQHF. CDR3 DNA: TGCGCCAGCAGCTTAGGTGGGGTCGAGCCCCAGCATTTT.

The chain is built from TRBV7-2 and TRBJ2-1; D possibly matches TRBD1 or TRBD2 (5 bases each). This CDR3 is 15 amino acids long. Germline CDR1 is SGHTA and CDR2 is FQGNSA. V lost 7 bases, J lost 0 bases, and 13 bases lay in between. CDR3: CASNGGVTSYNEQFF. CDR3 bases: TGTGCCAGCAATGGGGGAGTCACCTCCTACAATGAGCAGTTCTTC. Full variable domain (missing parts from reference TRBV7-2 and TRBJ2-1): GAGVSQSPSNKVTEKGKDVELRCDPISGHTALYWYRQSLGQGLEFLIYFQGNSAPDKSGLPSDRFSAERTGGSVSTLTIQRTQQEDSAVYLCASNGGVTSYNEQFFGPGTRLTVL.

CDR3 sequence: CASSLDGIISGNTIYF. The CDR3 DNA reads TGCGCCAGCAGCTTGGACGGAATTATCTCTGGAAACACCATATATTTT. J is TRBJ1-3 and V is TRBV5-1; no clear D gene. The germline V gene has CDR1 SGHRS and CDR2 YFSETQ. This CDR3 has 16 amino acids. V gave up 0 bases and J gave up 0 bases, with 10 bases separating them.

The chain links TRBV7-2 to TRBJ1-3; D remains unclear. The germline V and J ends were trimmed by 2 bases and 0 bases, with 11 bases remaining between them. The CDR3 totals 16 residues. Germline V gene lookup returns CDR1 SGHTA and CDR2 FQGNSA. In DNA, the CDR3 is TGTGCCAGCAGCTTACCCCCATTGTTCTCTGGAAACACCATATATTTT. Translation gives CASSLPPLFSGNTIYF.

V is TRBV4-1 and J is TRBJ2-7; D might be TRBD1 (6 bases). CDR1 and CDR2 (germline): MGHRA, YSYEKL. Trimming took off 0 bases at V and 3 bases at J, with 24 bases between the two ends. The CDR3 is made up of 19 amino acids. As DNA, the CDR3 is TGCGCCAGCAGCCAAGATCCCCCCCCAGGGGCGGCAGGGAACTACGAGCAGTACTTC. As protein: CASSQDPPPGAAGNYEQYF.

The rearrangement joins TRBV6-5 to TRBJ2-1, with TRBD2 identical over 7 bases. In germline, CDR1 is MNHEY, CDR2 SVGAGI. V lost 7 bases and J lost 8; bases outside the gene matches: 14. This CDR3 is built from 15 residues. The CDR3 protein is CASTSINLGRDEQFF. CDR3 nucleotide sequence: TGTGCCAGCACCTCCATAAACTTGGGGAGGGATGAGCAGTTCTTC.

This clone showed up just a few times. The chain employs TRBV11-2 and TRBJ1-2, with D possibly being TRBD1 (5 bases). The CDR3 sequence is 13 residues long. V was shortened by 3 bases and J by 6 bases, with 11 bases between the two germline ends. The germline gives CDR1 SGHAT, CDR2 FQNNGV. CDR3 coding DNA: TGTGCCAGCAGCTTGCGGGGGAGGAATGGCTACACCTTC. Translated: CASSLRGRNGYTF.

The V call is TRBV10-1, the J call TRBJ1-5; D may be TRBD1 (5 bases). The V end was cut by 9 bases, the J end by 1 base, with 13 bases between. Germline V CDR1 and CDR2: WNHNN, SYGVQD (reference sequence). The CDR3 consists of 14 residues. The CDR3 nucleotides are TGCGCCAGGTGGACACAGACCAGCAATCAGCCCCAGCATTTT. Its protein product is CARWTQTSNQPQHF.

This chain connects TRBV5-1 to TRBJ1-1; a weak D match, TRBD1 (5 bases). The CDR3 has 15 residues. Looked up from germline, CDR1 is SGHRS and CDR2 is YFSETQ. Deletions cut 4 bases from V and 1 base from J, with 14 bases between. The CDR3 region has the DNA TGCGCCAGCAGCCCGGGGCCAGGATCGAACACTGAAGCTTTCTTT. This sequence encodes CASSPGPGSNTEAFF. Full variable domain (missing parts from reference TRBV5-1 and TRBJ1-1): KAGVTQTPRYLIKTRGQQVTLSCSPISGHRSVSWYQQTPGQGLQFLFEYFSETQRNKGNFPGRFSGRQFSNSRSEMNVSTLELGDSALYLCASSPGPGSNTEAFFGQGTRLTVV.

This chain connects TRBV7-8 to TRBJ2-3; TRBD2 agrees at 8 bases. The CDR3 covers 18 residues. CDR1 and CDR2 from the germline V gene are SGHVS and FQNEAQ. Trimming took 1 base from V and 6 from J; bases not matched to a gene: 15. The CDR3 DNA reads as TGTGCCAGCAGCTTAGGACTCGCACGGGCCGGGAGGGAGGATACGCAGTATTTT. This sequence encodes CASSLGLARAGREDTQYF.

This chain joins TRBV30 and TRBJ2-7; perhaps TRBD2 as D (6 bases). V lost 3 bases to trimming and J lost 5 bases, with 20 bases between them. Looked up from germline, CDR1 is GTSNPN and CDR2 is SVGIG (reference sequence). The CDR3 totals 15 residues. Here the CDR3 DNA reads TGTGCCTGGAGCCGCGGGGCGGGCCCGGGCGACGAGCAGTACTTC. It encodes CAWSRGAGPGDEQYF.

The chain links TRBV5-4 to TRBJ1-1; 7 bases agree with TRBD1. CDR3 size: 16 residues. V gave up 4 bases and J gave up 4 bases; unmatched junction bases: 13. From germline, CDR1 is SGHNT and CDR2 YYREEE (reference sequence). In nucleotides, the CDR3 is TGTGCCAGCAGCCAGAGTTGGGCGCAGGGGGTCACTGAAGCTTTCTTT. Translation: CASSQSWAQGVTEAFF.

This chain connects TRBV10-2 to TRBJ1-1; 9 bases map to TRBD1. The germline CDR1 and CDR2 sequences are WSHSY and SAAADI. The CDR3 has 13 amino acids. After removal of 8 bases from V and 3 bases from J, the junction contained 4 bases not matched to a gene. This chain's CDR3 is CASRDRVDTEAFF. In DNA, the CDR3 is TGCGCCAGCCGGGACAGGGTCGACACTGAAGCTTTCTTT.

The J gene is TRBJ2-5, the V gene TRBV7-6, with 12 bases lining up with TRBD2. With 5 bases clipped from V and 1 base from J, the junction kept 8 bases outside the gene matches. CDR3 size: 17 residues. Germline-derived CDR1 and CDR2 are SGHVS and FNYEAQ. CDR3 amino acids: CASSRGSSGGAQETQYF. The CDR3 DNA is TGTGCCAGCAGCCGAGGGTCTAGCGGGGGGGCCCAAGAGACCCAGTACTTC.

This clone was observed a single time. The chain uses TRBV5-1 and TRBJ1-6; 9 nucleotides align to TRBD1. The CDR3 consists of 16 residues. Germline-derived CDR1 and CDR2 are SGHRS and YFSETQ. J lost 6 bases, V lost 2 bases, and 6 bases had no gene match. CDR3 sequence (DNA): TGCGCCAGCAGCTTTACCGGGACAGGGAGTAATTCACCCCTCCACTTT. This codes for CASSFTGTGSNSPLHF.

This chain joins TRBV4-3 and TRBJ2-7, with 10 bases aligning to TRBD2. Germline V gene lookup returns CDR1 LGHNA and CDR2 YSLEER. The CDR3 extends over 15 amino acids. Trimming at V came to 0 bases and at J to 5 bases, leaving 4 bases not matched to a gene. CDR3 bases: TGCGCCAGCAGCCAAGATGGGCTAGCGGGAGACGAGCAGTACTTC. This sequence encodes CASSQDGLAGDEQYF.

The CDR3 loop reads CASSSLVPPSYTF. As DNA, the CDR3 is TGTGCCAGCAGCTCCCTCGTTCCGCCGAGCTACACCTTC. The chain is built from TRBV11-2 and TRBJ1-2; D gene uncertain. Germline V lookup: CDR1 SGHAT, CDR2 FQNNGV. V was pared by 4 bases and J by 9 bases, with 15 bases between. The CDR3 runs to 13 residues.

The rearrangement uses TRBV30 and TRBJ1-1; D is unresolved. From germline, CDR1 is GTSNPN and CDR2 SVGIG (reference sequence). V was pared by 2 bases and J by 3 bases, with 10 bases between. The CDR3 covers 13 residues. CDR3 loop: CAWSRKRDTEAFF. For the CDR3, the DNA is TGTGCCTGGAGTAGAAAACGGGACACTGAAGCTTTCTTT.

The chain couples TRBV28 to TRBJ1-2; a weak D match, TRBD1 (5 bases). Trimming stripped 8 bases from V and 2 bases from J, with 15 bases between. Germline V gene sequence: CDR1 MDHEN, CDR2 SYDVKM. The CDR3 has 14 amino acids. The CDR3 nucleotides read TGTGCCAGCCGTGGGGGTAGGGTAAACTATGGCTACACCTTC. Its translation: CASRGGRVNYGYTF.

The chain is built from TRBV18 and TRBJ1-1; D not certain. CDR1 is KGHSH, CDR2 LQKENI, per germline. Trimming shortened V by 2 bases and J by 4 bases, and 5 bases separated the two germline ends. CDR3 length: 12 amino acids. CDR3 in amino acids: CASSPGSTEAFF. DNA of the CDR3: TGTGCCAGCTCACCAGGTTCCACTGAAGCTTTCTTT.

The genes are TRBV6-1 and TRBJ1-2; D uncertain. The germline V gene has CDR1 MNHNS and CDR2 SASEGT. V lost 6 bases, J lost 0 bases, and 8 bases lay in between. This CDR3 is built from 13 residues. The CDR3 region is CASRSAANYGYTF. The CDR3 DNA is TGTGCCAGCAGGTCAGCAGCTAACTATGGCTACACCTTC.

This sequence joins TRBV9 and TRBJ2-3, with D hard to call. This CDR3 comprises 15 residues. Trimming removed 0 bases from V and 1 base from J, with 9 bases in between. The germline V gene has CDR1 SGDLS and CDR2 YYNGEE. In DNA, the CDR3 is TGTGCCAGCAGCGTAGTTCCCGTTCGCACAGATACGCAGTATTTT. Translation: CASSVVPVRTDTQYF.

The V and J genes are TRBV2 and TRBJ2-1; 7 bases agree with TRBD1. This CDR3 region has 11 residues. The V gene's germline CDR1 is SNHLY and CDR2 FYNNEI. Trimming took 8 bases from V and 9 from J; bases not matched to a gene: 4. CDR3 residues: CASDRVGEQFF. As DNA, the CDR3 is TGTGCCAGCGACAGGGTTGGTGAGCAGTTCTTC.

The CDR3 spells CASSRTGGSGANVLTF. In DNA form, the CDR3 reads TGTGCCAGCAGTCGGACAGGGGGCTCTGGGGCCAACGTCCTGACTTTC. The chain links TRBV25-1 to TRBJ2-6; 10 nucleotides line up with TRBD1. After removal of 5 bases from V and 0 bases from J, the junction contained 1 base not matched to a gene. CDR3 size: 16 residues. Germline CDR1 and CDR2: MGHDK and SYGVNS.

The chain carries TRBV4-3 and TRBJ1-1, with D possibly TRBD1 on 5 matching bases. The CDR3 is made up of 14 amino acids. Germline assignment: CDR1 LGHNA and CDR2 YSLEER. V was trimmed by 1 base and J by 6 bases, leaving 12 bases between them. The DNA of the CDR3 is TGCGCCAGCAGCCAAGGGGGGGGTGTTTCTGAAGCTTTCTTT. This translates into CASSQGGGVSEAFF.

This clone was seen just once. The chain carries TRBV5-6 and TRBJ1-3; a possible D gene is TRBD1 (5 bases). The CDR3 covers 15 residues. Trimming left V 4 bases short and J 2 bases short, with 13 bases between. CDR1 is SGHDT, CDR2 YYEEEE, per germline. CDR3 residues: CASSPRAGAGNTIYF. In DNA, the CDR3 is TGTGCCAGCAGCCCGAGGGCGGGGGCTGGAAACACCATATATTTT.

This chain joins TRBV6-1 and TRBJ1-3; 7 bases match TRBD1. V was clipped by 6 bases and J by 4 bases; unmatched bases: 9. The CDR3 loop spans 15 amino acids. Germline CDR1 MNHNS, CDR2 SASEGT. CDR3: CASRPQGFNGNTIYF. DNA of the CDR3: TGTGCCAGCAGACCACAGGGGTTTAACGGAAACACCATATATTTT.